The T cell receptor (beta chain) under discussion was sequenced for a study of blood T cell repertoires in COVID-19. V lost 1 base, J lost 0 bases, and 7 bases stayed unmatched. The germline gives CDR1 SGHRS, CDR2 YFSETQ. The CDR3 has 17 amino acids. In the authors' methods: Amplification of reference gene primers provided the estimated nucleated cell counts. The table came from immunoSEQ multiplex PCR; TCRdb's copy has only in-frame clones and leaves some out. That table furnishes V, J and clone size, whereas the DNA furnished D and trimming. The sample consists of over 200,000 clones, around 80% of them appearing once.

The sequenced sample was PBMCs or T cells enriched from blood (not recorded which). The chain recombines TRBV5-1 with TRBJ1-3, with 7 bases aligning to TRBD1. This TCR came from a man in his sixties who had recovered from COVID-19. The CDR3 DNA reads TGCGCCAGCAGCTTGCCGGGGACAGCGGGCTCTGGAAACACCATATATTTT. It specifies CASSLPGTAGSGNTIYF.